Shown below are 30 T cell receptor beta chains from a single sample sequenced in a study of cytomegalovirus exposure and HLA in healthy donors. The PCR used 60 Vbeta and 13 Jbeta primers. Profiling relied on immunoSEQ multiplex PCR, and the TCRdb table lists in-frame clones only, not all of them. The sample lists 280,000 or so clones; around 90% were seen once. The source material was PBMCs. All receptors derive from a woman aged 18 to 35 in good health and CMV-seronegative.

The gene calls are TRBV7-9 and TRBJ2-1, with TRBD1 matching over 10 bases. Per the germline V gene, CDR1 is SEHNR and CDR2 is FQNEAQ (reference sequence). Trimming removed 8 bases from V and 2 bases from J; junction bases left unmatched: 15. The CDR3 length is 18 residues. The CDR3 loop reads CASFPPGQGIVTYNEQFF. CDR3 sequence (DNA): TGTGCCAGCTTTCCTCCGGGACAGGGGATTGTAACCTACAATGAGCAGTTCTTC. Using reference TRBV7-9 and TRBJ2-1 for the parts outside the CDR3, the full variable domain is DTGVSQNPRHKITKRGQNVTFRCDPISEHNRLYWYRQTLGQGPEFLTYFQNEAQLEKSRLLSDRFSAERPKGSFSTLEIQRTEQGDSAMYLCASFPPGQGIVTYNEQFFGPGTRLTVL.

For this clone: The junction departs from germline at one end; a sequencing error may be responsible. This chain joins TRBV7-9 and TRBJ1-1; no firm D call. The CDR3 length is 12 residues. The germline V gene has CDR1 SEHNR and CDR2 FQNEAQ (reference sequence). The CDR3 coding sequence is TGTTCCAGCAGCTTAGCGGTTCAGGAAGCTTTCTTT. Protein product: CSSSLAVQEAFF. Based on the CDR3 plus reference TRBV7-9 and TRBJ1-1, the full variable domain is DTGVSQNPRHKITKRGQNVTFRCDPISEHNRLYWYRQTLGQGPEFLTYFQNEAQLEKSRLLSDRFSAERPKGSFSTLEIQRTEQGDSAMYLCSSSLAVQEAFFGQGTRLTVV.

This chain connects TRBV9 to TRBJ1-2; 9 bases match TRBD1. The trim removed 3 bases at V and 8 bases at J, leaving 8 bases unmatched. This CDR3 spans 14 amino acids. CDR1 and CDR2 from the germline V gene are SGDLS and YYNGEE. The CDR3 sequence is CASSARTGEEGYTF. The CDR3 DNA follows: TGTGCCAGCAGCGCCCGGACAGGGGAAGAGGGCTACACCTTC.

The V and J genes are TRBV7-3 and TRBJ1-1; D possibly corresponds to TRBD1 (6 bases). The CDR3 runs to 13 residues. Germline assignment: CDR1 SGHTA and CDR2 FQGTGA. Deletions cut 5 bases from V and 4 bases from J, with 11 bases between. CDR3 coding DNA: TGTGCCAGCAGCACCCAGGGGAGCACTGAAGCTTTCTTT. Translation gives CASSTQGSTEAFF.

This clone was seen a single time. The chain combines TRBV9 with TRBJ1-2, with 10 bases lining up with TRBD1. V was pared by 6 bases and J by 1 base, with 6 bases of the junction left unmatched. CDR1 and CDR2 from the germline V gene are SGDLS and YYNGEE. This CDR3 region has 15 residues. The CDR3 region has the DNA TGTGCCAGCAACGCCAGGGACAGGGGTAACTATGGCTACACCTTC. Translating it yields CASNARDRGNYGYTF.

The chain links TRBV27 to TRBJ1-2, with a weak D call TRBD1 (6 bases). Germline CDR1 MNHEY, CDR2 SMNVEV (reference sequence). V lost 6 bases and J 8 bases, leaving 16 bases between the germline ends. CDR3 length: 13 amino acids. The CDR3 protein is CASSLNRVDGYTF. The CDR3 nucleotides are TGTGCCAGCAGCCTCAACAGGGTGGACGGCTACACCTTC.

The rearrangement uses TRBV6-6 and TRBJ1-2, with no clear D. Germline CDR1 reads MNHNY; CDR2 reads SVGAGI (reference sequence). CDR3 size: 13 residues. V lost 7 bases to trimming and J lost 4 bases, with 13 bases between them. The CDR3 DNA sequence: TGTGCCAGCACCTATAGTGGAGTCTATGGCTACACCTTC. Its translation is CASTYSGVYGYTF.

The J gene is TRBJ2-2, the V gene TRBV29-1; the D gene is possibly TRBD1 (6 bases). CDR1 is SQVTM, CDR2 ANQGSEA, per germline. This CDR3 has 12 residues. The CDR3 sequence: CSGSQGTGELFF. In DNA, the CDR3 is TGCAGTGGGAGCCAGGGGACCGGGGAGCTGTTTTTT.

The CDR3 nucleotides are TGTGCCTGGAGCCCCGGGTGGTTTGCGAACTATGGCTACACCTTC. The encoded protein is CAWSPGWFANYGYTF. This chain connects TRBV30 to TRBJ1-2; D remains ambiguous. Trimming pared 3 bases from V and 2 bases from J, leaving 16 bases between. In germline, CDR1 is GTSNPN, CDR2 SVGIG (reference sequence). This CDR3 spans 15 amino acids. Together with reference TRBV30 and TRBJ1-2, the CDR3 gives the full variable domain: SQTIHQWPATLVQPVGSPLSLECTVEGTSNPNLYWYRQAAGRGLQLLFYSVGIGQISSEVPQNLSASRPQDRQFILSSKKLLLSDSGFYLCAWSPGWFANYGYTFGSGTRLTVV.

This chain links TRBV5-1 with TRBJ2-1; D gene uncertain. Trimming took 0 bases from V and 6 from J, leaving 10 bases between them. The CDR3 loop spans 14 amino acids. Germline CDR1 and CDR2: SGHRS and YFSETQ. For the CDR3, the DNA is TGCGCCAGCAGCTTGGAACTATTTCTCAATGAGCAGTTCTTC. This translates into CASSLELFLNEQFF.

CDR3 sequence reads: CASSLQGNVREKLFF. The CDR3 DNA sequence: TGTGCCAGCAGCTTACAGGGTAATGTCCGTGAAAAACTGTTTTTT. V gene TRBV7-8 combines with J gene TRBJ1-4, with D perhaps matching TRBD1 (5 bases). V lost 2 bases to trimming and J lost 7 bases, with 14 bases between them. This CDR3 region has 15 residues. CDR1 and CDR2 from the germline V gene are SGHVS and FQNEAQ.

J is TRBJ2-7 and V is TRBV5-6; 9 positions agree with TRBD2. Germline V gives CDR1 SGHDT, CDR2 YYEEEE. This CDR3 comprises 15 residues. Losses at the gene ends were 0 bases for V and 2 bases for J; bases not matched to a gene: 3. The CDR3 loop reads CASSLGLAATYEQYF. The CDR3 DNA reads TGTGCCAGCAGCTTGGGACTAGCGGCTACCTACGAGCAGTACTTC.

The rearrangement uses TRBV5-1 and TRBJ1-2; TRBD1 matches at 7 bases. V lost 4 bases, J lost 8 bases, and 8 bases stayed unmatched. Germline CDR1 is SGHRS and CDR2 is YFSETQ. The CDR3 extends over 13 amino acids. Here the CDR3 reads CASSLGTVVGYTF. The CDR3 bases are TGCGCCAGCAGCCTCGGGACAGTGGTAGGCTACACCTTC.

This sequence joins TRBV6-1 and TRBJ2-7; D is perhaps TRBD1 (5 bases). The length of the CDR3 is 14 residues. Per germline, CDR1 MNHNS and CDR2 SASEGT. Trimming took off 2 bases at V and 7 bases at J, with 15 bases between the two ends. CDR3: CASSEMGRAREQYF. The DNA for the CDR3 is TGTGCCAGCAGTGAAATGGGCAGGGCCAGGGAGCAGTACTTC.

The V and J genes are TRBV5-6 and TRBJ2-7; D is unresolved. Trimming removed 2 bases at V and 0 bases at J, with 6 bases between. Looked up from germline, CDR1 is SGHDT and CDR2 is YYEEEE. The CDR3 extends over 13 amino acids. CDR3 nucleotides: TGTGCCAGCAGCTTCTATGGCTCCTACGAGCAGTACTTC. Its protein product is CASSFYGSYEQYF.

The gene calls are TRBV13 and TRBJ1-2; D is ambiguous. Germline V lookup: CDR1 PRHDT, CDR2 FYEKMQ (reference sequence). The CDR3 contains 11 residues. With 6 bases removed from V and 8 bases from J, the gap between germline ends came to 10 bases. CDR3 nucleotides: TGTGCCAGCAGTAACAAACCGGGCTACACCTTC. Translation: CASSNKPGYTF.

This sequence joins TRBV19 and TRBJ2-2, with D uncertain. CDR3 length: 14 amino acids. From germline, CDR1 is LNHDA and CDR2 SQIVND (reference sequence). The V end lost 2 bases, the J end lost 0 bases, and 4 bases lay between the germline ends. The CDR3 sequence: CASSITTNTGELFF. DNA of the CDR3: TGTGCCAGTAGTATAACAACGAACACCGGGGAGCTGTTTTTT.

The rearrangement links TRBV15 to TRBJ2-7, with D tentatively TRBD2 (6 bases). Germline loops: CDR1 LNHNV, CDR2 YYDKDF (reference sequence). The V end was cut by 1 base, the J end by 2 bases, with 12 bases between. The CDR3 loop spans 15 amino acids. The DNA for the CDR3 is TGTGCCACCAGCAGAGGGGCGGGAAACCCCTACGAGCAGTACTTC. It is translated as CATSRGAGNPYEQYF.

V and J are TRBV19 and TRBJ1-2; 7 positions match TRBD1. CDR1 is LNHDA, CDR2 SQIVND, per germline (reference sequence). CDR3 length: 14 residues. V was clipped by 5 bases and J by 2 bases; unmatched bases: 5. The CDR3 DNA sequence: TGTGCCAGTAGTCCAGAGACAGGGAACTATGGCTACACCTTC. Its translation: CASSPETGNYGYTF.

The genes are TRBV6-1 and TRBJ1-5, with TRBD1 matching 7 bases. The CDR3 runs to 14 residues. From germline, CDR1 is MNHNS and CDR2 SASEGT. The ends lost 6 bases at V and 6 bases at J; junction bases unmatched: 8. The CDR3 DNA reads TGTGCCAGCAGCCAGACAGGGTACGGTCAGCCCCAGCATTTT. Residues: CASSQTGYGQPQHF.

In this sample, this clone turned up a few times. The chain joins TRBV2 to TRBJ1-5, with unresolved D. CDR1 and CDR2 (germline): SNHLY, FYNNEI. V was clipped by 4 bases and J by 1 base, with 11 bases between them. The CDR3 is 15 amino acids. The CDR3 bases are TGTGCCAGCAGTGTAGGGAGTAAGAGCAATCAGCCCCAGCATTTT. Protein product: CASSVGSKSNQPQHF.

This clone was counted between two and nine times. V usage is TRBV12-5 and J usage is TRBJ1-1; 10 bases are a match to TRBD1. The V gene end was trimmed by 8 bases and the J gene end by 6 bases; junction bases not matched to a gene: 12. This CDR3 is built from 15 residues. Germline lookup yields CDR1 LGHNT and CDR2 FRNRAP. CDR3 in DNA: TGTGCTAGTTCTGCCCGGACAGGGGGAAAATCTGAAGCTTTCTTT. As protein: CASSARTGGKSEAFF.

The gene calls are TRBV27 and TRBJ2-7, with a possible D match to TRBD1 (6 bases). There are 16 residues in the CDR3. Trimming cost V 5 bases and J 6 bases, with 23 bases left between them. Germline V CDR1 and CDR2: MNHEY, SMNVEV (reference sequence). Here the CDR3 DNA reads TGTGCCAGCAGTGAGCAGAGGGCAGGGGCCGCCGTCGAGCAGTACTTC. It specifies CASSEQRAGAAVEQYF.

The chain recombines TRBV15 with TRBJ1-2; D is unclear. Germline V gene lookup returns CDR1 LNHNV and CDR2 YYDKDF (reference sequence). With 1 base removed from V and 1 base from J, the gap between germline ends came to 10 bases. The CDR3 is 15 amino acids. CDR3 in amino acids: CATSRGHSVNYGYTF. The CDR3 DNA reads as TGTGCCACCAGCAGAGGACACTCAGTTAACTATGGCTACACCTTC.

The V gene is TRBV19, the J gene TRBJ1-1, with TRBD1 matching over 9 bases. Germline V gene data show CDR1 as LNHDA and CDR2 as SQIVND (reference sequence). V was pared by 6 bases and J by 7 bases, with 3 bases of the junction left unmatched. This CDR3 comprises 12 residues. CDR3: CASRETGGEAFF. Written as DNA, the CDR3 is TGTGCCAGTAGAGAGACAGGGGGTGAAGCTTTCTTT. The full variable domain, completed using reference TRBV19 and TRBJ1-1, is DGGITQSPKYLFRKEGQNVTLSCEQNLNHDAMYWYRQDPGQGLRLIYYSQIVNDFQKGDIAEGYSVSREKKESFPLTVTSAQKNPTAFYLCASRETGGEAFFGQGTRLTVV.

The V and J genes are TRBV6-1 and TRBJ1-1, with 8 bases lining up with TRBD1. CDR1 and CDR2 (germline): MNHNS, SASEGT. V was clipped by 5 bases and J by 6 bases; unmatched bases: 11. The CDR3 is made up of 15 amino acids. DNA of the CDR3: TGTGCCAGCAGTCCCCAGGGGGCGACGGTGCCTGAAGCTTTCTTT. Translation gives CASSPQGATVPEAFF.

The rearrangement joins TRBV27 to TRBJ2-3; 7 bases are a match to TRBD2. The CDR3 sequence is 13 residues long. The germline gives CDR1 MNHEY, CDR2 SMNVEV (reference sequence). The V and J ends lost 7 bases and 4 bases, in that order; junction bases with no gene match: 5. The CDR3 sequence is CASTWGGADTQYF. CDR3 nucleotides: TGTGCCAGCACCTGGGGGGGGGCAGATACGCAGTATTTT.

This clone was counted only a few times. The rearrangement uses TRBV7-8 and TRBJ1-2; D is possibly TRBD1 (5 bases). The germline CDR1 and CDR2 sequences are SGHVS and FQNEAQ. The CDR3 has 15 residues. Trimming shortened V by 4 bases and J by 8 bases, and 20 bases separated the two germline ends. In DNA form, the CDR3 reads TGTGCCAGCAGCTCAATCTTGAACGACAGAGTCGGCTACACCTTC. This codes for CASSSILNDRVGYTF.

The V call is TRBV11-2, the J call TRBJ2-2, with a possible D match to TRBD1 (6 bases). The CDR3 length is 13 residues. Germline V CDR1 and CDR2: SGHAT, FQNNGV. V was pared by 4 bases and J by 11 bases, with 14 bases between. The CDR3 reads CASSSYIGTELFF. The CDR3 nucleotides are TGTGCCAGCAGCTCCTATATTGGGACAGAGCTGTTTTTT.

As for this clone: Other DNA sequences in this sample translate to the same CDR3. This chain joins TRBV30 and TRBJ1-2, with D possibly matching TRBD1 (5 bases). This CDR3 has 12 residues. The ends were cut back, 2 bases at V and 4 bases at J, with 8 bases in the middle. Germline CDR1 reads GTSNPN; CDR2 reads SVGIG (reference sequence). CDR3 region: CAWSRGGYGYTF. The CDR3 nucleotides read TGTGCCTGGAGTAGGGGCGGCTATGGCTACACCTTC. Together with reference TRBV30 and TRBJ1-2, the CDR3 gives the full variable domain: SQTIHQWPATLVQPVGSPLSLECTVEGTSNPNLYWYRQAAGRGLQLLFYSVGIGQISSEVPQNLSASRPQDRQFILSSKKLLLSDSGFYLCAWSRGGYGYTFGSGTRLTVV.